Listed below are T cell receptor beta chains from one sample, sequenced in a study of shared clonotypes between healthy human individuals. This table comes from immunoSEQ multiplex PCR, and its TCRdb copy is limited to in-frame clones, with some not included. The sample lists fewer than 1.6 million clones, approximately 98.5% occurring once. The material sequenced was naive CD4+ T cells sorted from blood. Receptors were obtained from a man aged 25-40 years in good health. Both conserved end residues are part of each CDR3. Fields, in order: CDR3 length, J gene, V gene, clone size, D gene, CDR3 protein, CDR3 DNA. The D gene is left open where the match is weak. Some rows have no size entry. The others give once, few or many, or a class for an expanded clone.

12	TRBJ2-7	TRBV7-2	.	.	CASDGSWSEQYF	TGTGCCAGCGACGGCAGTTGGAGCGAGCAGTACTTC
15	TRBJ2-2	TRBV5-3	.	.	CARSLGRGDTGELFF	TGTGCCAGAAGCTTGGGAAGGGGAGACACCGGGGAGCTGTTTTTT
16	TRBJ1-2	TRBV5-6	.	TRBD1	CASIKTGTGINYGYTF	TGTGCCAGCATCAAAACCGGGACAGGCATCAACTATGGCTACACCTTC
16	TRBJ1-3	TRBV18	.	.	CASSPSNGNSGNTIYF	TGTGCCAGCTCACCCTCGAACGGAAACTCTGGAAACACCATATATTTT
13	TRBJ2-3	TRBV11-3	once	.	CASSPLGSDTQYF	TGTGCCAGCAGCCCCCTGGGATCAGATACGCAGTATTTT
13	TRBJ2-7	TRBV6-5	.	TRBD1	CASSPGTDYEQYF	TGTGCCAGCAGTCCCGGGACAGATTACGAGCAGTACTTC
13	TRBJ2-3	TRBV7-2	.	.	CASSFRVTDTQYF	TGTGCCAGCAGCTTCCGGGTCACAGATACGCAGTATTTT
15	TRBJ1-2	TRBV28	.	.	CASSWSGTYASGYTF	TGTGCCAGCAGTTGGTCCGGGACGTATGCTTCCGGCTACACCTTC
13	TRBJ2-7	TRBV27	once	.	CASSFSLTRVQYF	TGTGCCAGCAGTTTTTCCCTGACGCGGGTGCAGTACTTC
17	TRBJ2-3	TRBV7-6	.	TRBD2	CASSLGLTSGRIVTQYF	TGTGCCAGCAGCTTGGGATTGACTAGCGGGAGGATAGTTACGCAGTATTTT
15	TRBJ1-5	TRBV18	.	TRBD1	CASSPIDRAGQPQHF	TGTGCCAGCTCACCTATTGACAGGGCAGGTCAGCCCCAGCATTTT
14	TRBJ2-3	TRBV19	.	.	CASTPRQGTDTQYF	TGTGCCAGTACCCCAAGACAGGGCACAGATACGCAGTATTTT
15	TRBJ1-1	TRBV5-6	.	.	CASSLGGVRNTEAFF	TGTGCCAGCAGCTTGGGTGGGGTCCGGAACACTGAAGCTTTCTTT
15	TRBJ2-3	TRBV6-4	.	.	CASRASPIGPDTQYF	TGTGCCAGCAGAGCCTCGCCCATCGGGCCAGATACGCAGTATTTT
13	TRBJ1-1	TRBV10-1	.	.	CASRGGSGPEAFF	TGCGCCAGCAGAGGAGGTTCGGGGCCCGAAGCTTTCTTT
17	TRBJ2-3	TRBV7-3	.	.	CASSSRATSRFTDTQYF	TGTGCCAGCAGCTCAAGGGCTACTAGTAGATTCACAGATACGCAGTATTTT
15	TRBJ2-1	TRBV5-1	.	TRBD2	CASSLVSGGYNEQFF	TGCGCCAGCAGCTTGGTTAGCGGGGGTTATAATGAGCAGTTCTTC
12	TRBJ1-4	TRBV2	.	.	CASSPRNEKLFF	TGTGCCAGCAGTCCCCGGAATGAAAAACTGTTTTTT
12	TRBJ2-1	TRBV19	.	.	CASSTVLGEQFF	TGTGCCAGTAGTACCGTACTAGGTGAGCAGTTCTTC
16	TRBJ2-1	TRBV4-1	.	TRBD2	CASSPVGREVKNEQFF	TGCGCCAGCAGCCCAGTAGGGCGGGAGGTTAAGAATGAGCAGTTCTTC